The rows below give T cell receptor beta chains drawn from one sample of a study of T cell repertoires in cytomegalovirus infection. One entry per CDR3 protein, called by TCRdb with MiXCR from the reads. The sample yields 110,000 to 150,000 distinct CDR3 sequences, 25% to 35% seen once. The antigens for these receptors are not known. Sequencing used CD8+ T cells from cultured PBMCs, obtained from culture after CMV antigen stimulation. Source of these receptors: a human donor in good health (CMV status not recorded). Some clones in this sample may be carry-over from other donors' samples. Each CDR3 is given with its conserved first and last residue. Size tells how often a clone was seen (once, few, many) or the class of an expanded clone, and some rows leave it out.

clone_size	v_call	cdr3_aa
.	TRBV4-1	CASSQTTVAKNIQYF
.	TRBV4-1	CASSQEPRDGSYEQYF
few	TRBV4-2	CASSQGLAGGSADTQYF
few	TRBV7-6	CASSSRGVPGNEQFF
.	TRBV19	CASSPWGRMNTEAFF
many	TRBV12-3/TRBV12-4	CASSQLAGGTDTQYF
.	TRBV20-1	CSARVPDGYNEQFF
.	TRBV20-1	CSAPGGLSLADTQYF
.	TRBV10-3	CAISGRSSYEQYF
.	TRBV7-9	CASSGRDRNPYEQYF
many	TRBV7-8	CASSLTGQPGEQYF
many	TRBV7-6	CASSFGGLSGNTIYF
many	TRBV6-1	CASSHRDGNEQFF
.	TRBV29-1	CSVAHIGELFF
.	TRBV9	CASSAGGTDTQYF
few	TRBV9	CASSEGPSGGNQETQYF
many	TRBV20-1	CSASGVADTDTQYF
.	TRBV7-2	CASSPGLNYNEQFF
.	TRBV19	CASSIAVGQGPYNEQFF
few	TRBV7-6	CASSFSGYQETQYF
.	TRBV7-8	CASSRDGNSGNTIYF
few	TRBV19	CASSWTPGGNQPQHF
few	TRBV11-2	CASSLVSPVGRIEQYF
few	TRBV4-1	CASSQEPSGNEQFF
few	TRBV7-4	CASSFAADEQYF
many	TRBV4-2	CASSQEWGTDTQYF
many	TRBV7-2	CASSLVPNYYNEQFF
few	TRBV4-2	CASSQAEYSNQPQHF
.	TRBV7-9	CASSSGLVYNEQFF
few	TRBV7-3	CASGLTNTGELFF
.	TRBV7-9	CASSPAPGTPVGYTF
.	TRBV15	CATSRDSMVINYGYTF
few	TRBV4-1	CASSQEPDNYGYTF
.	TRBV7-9	CASSQGRAQYF
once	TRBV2	CASSDLAGEVYEQYF
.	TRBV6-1	CASRRAAQETQYF
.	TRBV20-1	CSAPESGGGTDTQYF
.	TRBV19	CASSPLPGAAGGQNEQFF
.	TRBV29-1	CSVEDPSRSYNEQFF
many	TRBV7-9	CASRSGPGGSPLHF
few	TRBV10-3	CAISEGSGRSTDTQYF
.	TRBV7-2	CASSLPAGGRTDTQYF
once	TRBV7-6	CASSLAAGNIQYF
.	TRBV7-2	CASSPGSWNVRGYTF
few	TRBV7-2	CASSSSTGGNTEAFF
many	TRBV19	CASREYNEQFF
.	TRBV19	CASSIAGRAYNEQFF
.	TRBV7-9	CASSFPPRGLYEQYF